Listed below are T cell receptor beta chains from one sample, sequenced in a study of blood T cell repertoires in COVID-19. Produced via immunoSEQ multiplex PCR; TCRdb's table is partial and in-frame only. Of about 150,000 clones listed, 80% are singletons. Sequences were obtained from peripheral blood. Source of these receptors: a man aged 55 to 70 with acute or convalescent COVID-19. Each CDR3 is given with its conserved first and last residue. D genes are given only for firm matches. Clone size, where shown, is once, few, many, or a class for clones that have expanded.

NA NA TRBJ1-1 TRBV6-4 TGTGCCAGCAGCGATGGGGCCCACAGGGAGGGGAACACTGAAGCTTTCTTT CASSDGAHREGNTEAFF
TRBD1 few TRBJ1-2 TRBV18 TGTGCCAGCTCACCATCGGCAGGGGGACCCTCCGGTTTGAACTATGGCTACACCTTC CASSPSAGGPSGLNYGYTF
TRBD2 NA TRBJ2-3 TRBV20-1 TGCAGTGCCAGTAGGACTAGGAGAACAGATACGCAGTATTTT CSASRTRRTDTQYF
NA NA TRBJ2-7 TRBV6-5 TGTGCCAGCAGGCGACTGATTGACGAGCAGTACTTC CASRRLIDEQYF
TRBD2 NA TRBJ2-7 TRBV18 TGTGCCAGCTCCCAGGGACTAGCGAGAACCTACGAGCAGTACTTC CASSQGLARTYEQYF
NA NA TRBJ1-6 TRBV2 TGTGCCAGCAGTGACCGGAGAGGGTCCAGCTCTACTTCACCCCTCCACTTT CASSDRRGSSSTSPLHF
NA NA TRBJ2-5 TRBV7-2 TGTGCCAGCAGCTTCGGGGAGAGGGAGACCCAGTACTTC CASSFGERETQYF
NA NA TRBJ2-1 TRBV6-5 TGTGCCAGCAGTCCCTCTCGTAATGAGCAGTTCTTC CASSPSRNEQFF
TRBD2 NA TRBJ2-2 TRBV7-2 TGTGCCAGCAGCTCCGGGAACCGGGGGGCCGGGGAGCTGTTTTTT CASSSGNRGAGELFF
NA NA TRBJ2-7 TRBV5-4 TGTGCCAGCAGCTTAGGCGGGGAGCAGTACTTC CASSLGGEQYF
NA few TRBJ2-1 TRBV6-5 TGTGCCAGCAGAAGACAGTCGAGCTCCTACAATGAGCAGTTCTTC CASRRQSSSYNEQFF
TRBD1 NA TRBJ1-6 TRBV6-6 TGTGCCAGCACCCGGAGGGACAGTCGTAATTCACCCCTCCACTTT CASTRRDSRNSPLHF
NA NA TRBJ1-5 TRBV3-1/TRBV3-2 TGTGCCAGCAGCCCGGACAGAGATCAGCCCCAGCATTTT CASSPDRDQPQHF
TRBD1 NA TRBJ1-6 TRBV6-5 TGTGCCAGCAGTTACGGCGGACAGGTCCGTAGACCCCTCCACTTT CASSYGGQVRRPLHF
NA NA TRBJ2-5 TRBV18 TGTGCCAGCTCTCCTCAAGAGACCCAGTACTTC CASSPQETQYF
NA NA TRBJ1-1 TRBV7-3 TGTGCCAGCAGTACGGACTGGAACACTGAAGCTTTCTTT CASSTDWNTEAFF
NA NA TRBJ2-7 TRBV5-6 TGTGCCAGCAGCTTGGGTCTAGAAGCCTACGAGCAGTACTTC CASSLGLEAYEQYF
NA once TRBJ2-5 TRBV7-2 TGTGCCAGCAACCCCAGCGGGCTGAAACAAGAGACCCAGTACTTC CASNPSGLKQETQYF
TRBD1 NA TRBJ2-3 TRBV4-1 TGCGCCAGCAGCCAAGTTGGGGACAGGACAGATACGCAGTATTTT CASSQVGDRTDTQYF
NA once TRBJ2-3 TRBV2 TGTGCCAGCCATCTTCAGGCGGATACGCAGTATTTT CASHLQADTQYF